This TCR beta chain appears in the sequencing data of a study of control samples from healthy donors and cancer patients. Measured with immunoSEQ multiplex PCR; TCRdb has only the in-frame clones, and not every one. In the table there are approximately 160,000 clones, about 90% of which are singletons. Germline-derived CDR1 and CDR2 are MNHNY and SVGAGI (reference sequence). This CDR3 spans 12 amino acids. Source material: blood. The source is a woman in her 30s in good health. The chain couples TRBV6-6 to TRBJ1-1; weak D call: TRBD1 (6 bases). The CDR3, as DNA: TGTGCTGTTACAGGGATGAACACTGAAGCTTTCTTT. Its protein is CAVTGMNTEAFF.